The TCR beta chain under discussion was sequenced for a study of OX40 agonist ivuxolimab in advanced cancers. About the study: Partial responses were achieved by three patients, one with hepatocellular carcinoma and two with cutaneous melanoma.

Note on this clone: Its antigen is not known.

General study points: CD4+ and CD8+ blood T cells expanded clonally by week 6 at 0.1 to 3.0 mg/kg.

The V and J ends lost 8 bases and 1 base, in that order; junction bases with no gene match: 11. Germline CDR1 is SGHTA and CDR2 is FQGNSA. The CDR3 loop spans 16 amino acids. Sequencing was performed with immunoSEQ multiplex PCR; in TCRdb, only in-frame clones are kept and a portion is missing. This sample has tens of thousands of clones, with 86% found just once. The chain combines TRBV7-2 with TRBJ2-5, with 9 bases that match TRBD1. The clonotype originates from an adult with an advanced solid tumor such as melanoma, head and neck, liver or kidney cancer. The sequencing here drew on CD4+ or CD8+ T cells sorted from blood, taken in a trial of the OX40 agonist ivuxolimab. The DNA for the CDR3 is TGTGCCAGCTCAAGTCCTCCGGGACAGGGCCAAGAGACCCAGTACTTC. Amino acids: CASSSPPGQGQETQYF. Full variable domain (remainder filled in from reference TRBV7-2 and TRBJ2-5): GAGVSQSPSNKVTEKGKDVELRCDPISGHTALYWYRQSLGQGLEFLIYFQGNSAPDKSGLPSDRFSAERTGGSVSTLTIQRTQQEDSAVYLCASSSPPGQGQETQYFGPGTRLLVL.